This T cell receptor (beta chain) stems from a study of cytomegalovirus exposure and HLA in healthy donors. Study findings and constraints: For presence/absence analyses, sequencing depth was assumed to be roughly uniform across donors. TCR association rates varied by HLA locus in a later analysis, with DRB1 highest and HLA-C lowest.

Primers included in the PCR were 60 Vbeta and 13 Jbeta primers. Clones were read by immunoSEQ multiplex PCR, and TCRdb kept only the in-frame ones, dropping some. The table records 100,000 to 150,000 clones, approximately 81% of them present only once. A note on this clone: What it recognizes is unknown.

Trimming took 0 bases from V and 5 from J, leaving 16 bases between them. The CDR3 totals 15 residues. Germline V lookup: CDR1 GTSNPN, CDR2 SVGIG (reference sequence). The receptor's source is a man aged 18 to 29 in good health and CMV-seropositive. The chain employs TRBV30 and TRBJ2-5; tentative D call: TRBD1 (6 bases). Sample: PBMCs. This chain's CDR3 is CAWSVRDNVGETQYF. The CDR3 DNA is TGTGCCTGGAGTGTACGGGACAACGTTGGGGAGACCCAGTACTTC.